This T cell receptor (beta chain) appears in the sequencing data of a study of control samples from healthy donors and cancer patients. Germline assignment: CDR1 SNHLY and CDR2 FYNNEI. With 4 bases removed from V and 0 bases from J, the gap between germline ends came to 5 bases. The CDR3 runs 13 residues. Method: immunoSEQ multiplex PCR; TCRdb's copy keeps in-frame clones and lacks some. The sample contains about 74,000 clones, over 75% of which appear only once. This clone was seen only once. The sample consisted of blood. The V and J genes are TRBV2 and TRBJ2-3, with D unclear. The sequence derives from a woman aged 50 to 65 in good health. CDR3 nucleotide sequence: TGTGCCAGCAGTGTAATAAGCACAGATACGCAGTATTTT. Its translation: CASSVISTDTQYF.